Listed below are T cell receptor beta chains from one sample, sequenced in a study of blood T cells in healthy people across ages. TCRdb re-called the 5' RACE reads with MiXCR, one entry per CDR3 protein. The profile shows approximately 940,000 distinct CDR3 sequences, 40% to 60% of them singletons. What was sequenced was blood. These receptors came from a man aged 30-40 years in good health. CDR3s include the opening cysteine and the closing phenylalanine or tryptophan. The order of the fields is J gene, clone size, D gene, CDR3 length, V gene, CDR3 DNA, CDR3 protein. The D gene is left open where the match is weak. A clone size is listed for some rows: how often the clone was seen (once, few, many), or a class if it is expanded.

>TRBJ1-6|-|TRBD1|16|TRBV3-1
TGTGCCAGCAGCCAGGGACAGGGGTACGGTAATTCACCCCTCCACTTT
CASSQGQGYGNSPLHF
>TRBJ2-1|few|-|13|TRBV28
TGTGCCAGCAGTTTCGGCCACTACAATGAGCAGTTCTTC
CASSFGHYNEQFF
>TRBJ2-2|-|-|16|TRBV12-3/TRBV12-4
TGTGCCAGCAGTCTCTCCCGGGCTAGTGGGCCCGGGGAGCTGTTTTTT
CASSLSRASGPGELFF
>TRBJ1-4|-|-|13|TRBV4-1
TGCGCCAGCAGCCCTATGGACAAGGAAAAACTGTTTTTT
CASSPMDKEKLFF
>TRBJ2-1|-|-|15|TRBV5-5
TGTGCCAGCAGCTTGCGGCAGGCAGGGAACAATGAGCAGTTCTTC
CASSLRQAGNNEQFF
>TRBJ1-4|few|TRBD1|14|TRBV20-1
TGCAGTGCTAGAAACAGGGGGTATAATGAAAAACTGTTTTTT
CSARNRGYNEKLFF
>TRBJ1-2|-|-|15|TRBV28
TGTGCCAGCAGTTTACCCGTCAAGGGTAACTATGGCTACACCTTC
CASSLPVKGNYGYTF
>TRBJ2-3|-|-|14|TRBV6-1
TGTGCCAGCAGTGACCGAATCTCTACAGATACGCAGTATTTT
CASSDRISTDTQYF
>TRBJ2-1|few|TRBD2|17|TRBV4-1
TGCGCCAGCAGCCAAGGACTAGCGGGGGTGTCCTACAATGAGCAGTTCTTC
CASSQGLAGVSYNEQFF
>TRBJ2-4|-|-|15|TRBV7-9
TGTGCCAGCAGCCCACCAGGGGGGACCAAAAACATTCAGTACTTC
CASSPPGGTKNIQYF
>TRBJ2-1|-|TRBD2|17|TRBV5-1
TGCGCCAGCAGGGCCTGGAGGTTCGGGACTAGCACCAATGAGCAGTTCTTC
CASRAWRFGTSTNEQFF
>TRBJ2-5|few|-|13|TRBV2
TGTGCCAGCAGTGCCCGGGGCCAAGAGACCCAGTACTTC
CASSARGQETQYF
>TRBJ2-3|-|-|16|TRBV24-1
TGTGCCACCAGTGATCCCCGCGCCGGAAGCACAGATACGCAGTATTTT
CATSDPRAGSTDTQYF
>TRBJ2-7|-|TRBD2|15|TRBV20-1
TGCAGTGCTAGAGGGACTAGCGGGGGGGTCGATGAGCAGTACTTC
CSARGTSGGVDEQYF
>TRBJ2-3|-|-|14|TRBV6-4
TGTGCCAGCAGTGCCCGAGCTGGCACAGATACGCAGTATTTT
CASSARAGTDTQYF
>TRBJ2-3|few|TRBD1|14|TRBV7-2
TGTGCCAGCGCAGGACAGGGATCCCCGCCGACGCAGTATTTT
CASAGQGSPPTQYF